A selection of T cell receptor beta chains follows, all from one sample in a study of blood T cells in healthy people across ages. TCRdb reprocessed the 5' RACE reads with MiXCR, giving one entry per CDR3 protein. The table includes 450,000 to 700,000 distinct CDR3 sequences, approximately 27% detected once. The sequenced sample was blood. Every receptor here comes from a woman in her 70s in good health. The CDR3 runs from the conserved cysteine through the conserved F or W. Each record gives: clone size, J gene, V gene, CDR3 length, D gene, CDR3 DNA, CDR3 protein. The D gene is left open where the match is weak. The size field is filled for only some rows; it gives once, few, many or a size class.

>few|TRBJ2-1|TRBV25-1|11|-
TGTGCCAGCAGTGAGAGGGGGGGGGTGTTCTTC
CASSERGGVFF
>-|TRBJ2-5|TRBV12-3/TRBV12-4|14|TRBD2
TGTGCCAGCAGTTTTAGCGGGGAACAAGAGACCCAGTACTTC
CASSFSGEQETQYF
>-|TRBJ2-5|TRBV5-1|16|TRBD1
TGCGCCAGCAGCTTGGTGAGGACAGGGGGCTCGGAGACCCAGTACTTC
CASSLVRTGGSETQYF
>-|TRBJ2-7|TRBV3-1|16|-
TGTGCCAGCAGCCATAAGGGGTACCCTCTCTCCTACGAGCAGTACTTC
CASSHKGYPLSYEQYF
>-|TRBJ2-7|TRBV5-1|15|TRBD2
TGCGCCAGCAGCTTTGGTAGCGGGAGGAGTCCCGAGCAGTACTTC
CASSFGSGRSPEQYF
>-|TRBJ1-4|TRBV5-5|16|TRBD1
TGTGCCAGCAGCTTGGGGGGGACAGGATATAATGAAAAACTGTTTTTT
CASSLGGTGYNEKLFF
>few|TRBJ2-7|TRBV18|13|-
TGTGCCAGCTCCCCCTTGGACTCTTACGAGCAGTACTTC
CASSPLDSYEQYF
>-|TRBJ2-4|TRBV6-1|16|-
TGTGCCAGCAGTGCAGCGCAGGGAGTCGTCAAAAACATTCAGTACTTC
CASSAAQGVVKNIQYF
>-|TRBJ1-1|TRBV6-5|13|TRBD1
TGTGCCAGCAGTCCCGACAGGGAGTCTGAAGCTTTCTTT
CASSPDRESEAFF
>-|TRBJ2-3|TRBV7-2|15|TRBD2
TGTGCCAGCAGCTTAAATAGCGGGAACACAGATACGCAGTATTTT
CASSLNSGNTDTQYF
>-|TRBJ1-2|TRBV4-2|15|-
TGTGCCAGCAGCCAGTTCGGGGCGAACCTCTATGGCTACACCTTC
CASSQFGANLYGYTF
>-|TRBJ2-1|TRBV7-9|16|-
TGTGCCAGCAGCTTAGGGTCAGGGCTTTTTTCCAATGAGCAGTTCTTC
CASSLGSGLFSNEQFF
>-|TRBJ1-2|TRBV29-1|11|-
TGCAGCGTCCACAAGGGACAACAAGGCACCTTC
CSVHKGQQGTF
>-|TRBJ2-5|TRBV12-3/TRBV12-4|18|TRBD2
TGTGCCAGCAGTTTTAGTTTTCGAACTAGCGGGTCTCAAGAGACCCAGTACTTC
CASSFSFRTSGSQETQYF